This T cell receptor beta chain was captured by sequencing in a study of cytomegalovirus exposure and HLA in healthy donors. About the research overall: Out of approximately 170 million T cells, an earlier analysis found more than 95 million unique TCR beta sequences in total.

V shed 5 bases and J 4 bases; nucleotides not matched to a gene: 1. Germline CDR1 is SGHRS and CDR2 is YFSETQ. The length of the CDR3 is 12 residues. This PCR relied on a set of 60 Vbeta primers and 13 Jbeta primers. Data came from immunoSEQ multiplex PCR; TCRdb stores just in-frame clones and leaves some out. The repertoire includes some 150,000 clones, around 78% of them detected once, and about 1.7% sits in the top ten. Sequencing was done on a sample of PBMCs. The genes are TRBV5-1 and TRBJ1-2; TRBD1 matches at 8 bases. This clonotype was sampled from a female donor in good health and CMV-seropositive. The CDR3: CASSGTGYGYTF. DNA of the CDR3: TGCGCCAGCAGTGGGACAGGCTATGGCTACACCTTC.